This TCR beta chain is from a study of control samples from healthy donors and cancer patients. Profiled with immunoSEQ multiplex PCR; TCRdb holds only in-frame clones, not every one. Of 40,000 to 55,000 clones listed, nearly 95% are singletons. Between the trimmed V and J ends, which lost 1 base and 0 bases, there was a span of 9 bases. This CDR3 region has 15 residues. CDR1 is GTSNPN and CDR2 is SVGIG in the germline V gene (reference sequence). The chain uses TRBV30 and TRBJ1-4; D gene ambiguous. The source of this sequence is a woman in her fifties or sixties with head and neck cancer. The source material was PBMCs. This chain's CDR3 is CAWSAGSSTNEKLFF. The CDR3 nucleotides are TGTGCCTGGAGTGCCGGCTCTTCAACTAATGAAAAACTGTTTTTT.